This T cell receptor (beta chain) was retrieved from a study of CD8+ T cells in alopecia areata. cDNA reverse transcribed from extracted RNA served as the sequencing template. Method: immunoSEQ multiplex PCR; TCRdb's copy keeps in-frame clones and lacks some. The profile shows approximately 120,000 clones, 45% to 50% of them singletons. This clone was picked up a small number of times. This CDR3 is built from 13 residues. The junction had 12 bases not matched to a gene; V was cut back by 6 bases and J by 10 bases. Germline V gene sequence: CDR1 SQVTM, CDR2 ANQGSEA. The specimen sequenced was NKG2D-low CD8+ T cells sorted from blood. The V and J genes are TRBV29-1 and TRBJ2-4, with 7 bases matching TRBD2. This clonotype was sampled from a human donor with alopecia areata. CDR3 nucleotide sequence: TGCAGCGTCCGGATGGGAGGGGATGAAATTCAGTACTTC. It specifies CSVRMGGDEIQYF.